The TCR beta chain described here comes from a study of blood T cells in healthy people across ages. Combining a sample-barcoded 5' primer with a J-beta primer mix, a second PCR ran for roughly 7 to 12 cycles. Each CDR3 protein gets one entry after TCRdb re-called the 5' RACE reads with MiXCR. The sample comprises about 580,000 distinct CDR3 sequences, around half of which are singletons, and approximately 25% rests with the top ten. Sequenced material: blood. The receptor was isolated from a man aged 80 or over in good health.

CDR3 residues: CASSDQLPYNEQFF. The DNA for the CDR3 is TGTGCCAGCAGTGACCAACTACCATACAATGAGCAGTTCTTC. V usage is TRBV6-2 or TRBV6-3 and J usage is TRBJ2-1; D remains ambiguous. Germline V gene sequence: CDR1 MNHEY, CDR2 SVGEGT. This CDR3 is built from 14 residues. Trimming took 5 bases from V and 4 from J, leaving 12 bases between them.